This T cell receptor (beta chain) was sequenced during a study of metastatic and nonmetastatic thyroid tumors. From germline, CDR1 is MGHDK and CDR2 SYGVNS. The ends were cut back, 10 bases at V and 6 bases at J, with 15 bases in the middle. The CDR3 is made up of 13 amino acids. TCRdb reprocessed the PCR reads using MiXCR. The sample has 30,000 to 40,000 clones, 15% seen once. The table lists this clone with many counts. No treatment had been given to any patient before thyroid surgery. This TCR came from a male donor with papillary thyroid cancer or a benign thyroid nodule (not recorded which). Some clones in this sample may be carry-over from other donors' samples. This chain uses TRBV25-1 with TRBJ1-4; no reliable D call. Sequencing was performed on blood. The CDR3 sequence is CATARVGDEKLFF. Written as DNA, the CDR3 is TGTGCCACCGCTAGGGTGGGCGATGAAAAACTGTTTTTT.